This passage covers 4 T cell receptor beta chains from one sample sequenced in a study of regulatory T cells in long-lasting Graves disease. According to the study, TCR beta libraries were built with iRepertoire HTBI primers and CDR3-region Arm-PCR. TCRdb reprocessed the multiplex PCR reads with MiXCR, giving one entry per CDR3 protein. The sample includes 600,000 to 850,000 distinct CDR3 sequences, 25% to 35% seen only once; the top ten take about 42%. Indicated time point: persistent/refractory GD, antithyroid drugs over 5 years with positive TRAb. There was RNA extracted from PBMCs, and the TCR library was made from it. The specimen was peripheral blood mononuclear cells (PBMCs), collected when the disease was refractory, from a patient treated with antithyroid drugs. All receptors come from a female donor with Graves disease.

This clonotype was seen more than once but under ten times. The chain carries TRBV25-1 and TRBJ1-1; 8 bases line up with TRBD1. This CDR3 is built from 14 residues. J lost 4 bases, V lost 1 base, and 2 bases had no gene match. Germline CDR1 reads MGHDK; CDR2 reads SYGVNS. CDR3 sequence (DNA): TGTGCCAGCAGTGAATTAACAGGGGGCACTGAAGCTTTCTTT. This translates into CASSELTGGTEAFF.

J is TRBJ1-5 and V is TRBV6-2 or TRBV6-3; D gene ambiguous. The germline V gene encodes CDR1 MNHEY and CDR2 SVGEGT. The CDR3 sequence is 14 residues long. V dropped 4 bases and J dropped 3 bases, with 10 bases sitting between them. CDR3 sequence: CASSSQRVNQPQHF. The CDR3 nucleotides are TGTGCCAGCAGTTCTCAACGGGTCAATCAGCCCCAGCATTTT.

J is TRBJ1-4 and V is TRBV7-9; D might be TRBD1 (5 bases). CDR3 length equals 17 residues. Trimming stripped 4 bases from V and 0 bases from J, with 15 bases between. CDR1 and CDR2 from the germline V gene are SEHNR and FQNEAQ (reference sequence). CDR3 coding DNA: TGTGCCAGCAGCTGGGAGGCGGGGACCGCAACTAATGAAAAACTGTTTTTT. The encoded protein is CASSWEAGTATNEKLFF. The whole variable domain, remainder taken from reference TRBV7-9 and TRBJ1-4, is DTGVSQNPRHKITKRGQNVTFRCDPISEHNRLYWYRQTLGQGPEFLTYFQNEAQLEKSRLLSDRFSAERPKGSFSTLEIQRTEQGDSAMYLCASSWEAGTATNEKLFFGSGTQLSVL.

The V gene is TRBV18, the J gene TRBJ1-1, with TRBD1 matching 7 bases. The CDR3 is 16 amino acids. Germline V gene lookup returns CDR1 KGHSH and CDR2 LQKENI. V lost 6 bases and J lost 3; bases outside the gene matches: 13. The CDR3 loop reads CASSPRVSGGDTEAFF. DNA for the CDR3: TGTGCCAGCTCCCCCCGGGTGTCAGGGGGGGACACTGAAGCTTTCTTT.